These 20 T cell receptor beta chains share one sample of origin, sequenced in a study of cytomegalovirus exposure and HLA in healthy donors (dated by TCRdb to about 2017). Library creation used the immunoSEQ multiplex PCR assay. For the multiplex PCR, a mixture combining 60 forward primers for TCR Vbeta segments and 13 reverse primers for TCR Jbeta segments was used. TCRdb obtained this table from immuneACCESS and retained in-frame rearrangements with V and J assigned. These tables miss some clones; where compared with another copy, unresolved V genes account for less than half of the shortfall, and the remainder is unexplained. This sample's table contains approximately 110,000 clones. The top ten hold 2.2% of the sample. Sequencing used PBMCs. These receptors originate from a man in his forties in good health and CMV-seronegative.

This chain uses TRBV11-1 with TRBJ2-3; D not certain. Looked up from germline, CDR1 is SGHAT and CDR2 is FQDESV (reference sequence). Trimming took 3 bases from V and 3 from J, leaving 13 bases between them. The CDR3 length is 15 residues. DNA for the CDR3: TGTGCCAGCAGCTTTCAGGTTCGTGCGACAGATACGCAGTATTTT. Its translation is CASSFQVRATDTQYF.

The chain recombines TRBV28 with TRBJ1-2, with D tentatively TRBD1 (6 bases). This CDR3 region has 12 residues. Germline CDR1 and CDR2: MDHEN and SYDVKM. V lost 6 bases to trimming and J lost 4 bases, with 9 bases between them. CDR3 DNA sequence: TGTGCCAGCAGGGACAGTGGCTATGGCTACACCTTC. It translates to CASRDSGYGYTF.

The V and J genes are TRBV5-4 and TRBJ2-6; D might be TRBD1 (5 bases). Trimming took off 4 bases at V and 4 bases at J, with 15 bases between the two ends. CDR1 and CDR2 from the germline V gene are SGHNT and YYREEE (reference sequence). This CDR3 is 16 amino acids long. The CDR3 spells CASSSALGLGANVLTF. The CDR3 region has the DNA TGTGCCAGCAGCAGCGCGTTGGGGCTAGGGGCCAACGTCCTGACTTTC.

Details on this clone: A read error may account for a junction end that differs from germline. Other nucleotide sequences from this sample produce the same CDR3. The rearrangement links TRBV7-3 to TRBJ2-5; weak D call: TRBD1 (6 bases). This CDR3 spans 15 amino acids. Germline V gene sequence: CDR1 SGHTA, CDR2 FQGTGA. The CDR3 region is CASSLSRAGAETQYF. The CDR3 DNA sequence: TGTGCCAGTAGCTTATCCCGGGCAGGGGCCGAGACCCAGTACTTC.

The chain combines TRBV7-2 with TRBJ1-3; D gene ambiguous. Trimming pared 3 bases from V and 4 bases from J, leaving 13 bases between. The CDR3 contains 15 residues. CDR1 and CDR2 from the germline V gene are SGHTA and FQGNSA. DNA of the CDR3: TGTGCCAGCAGCTTGTCGGGGTCAATCGGAAACACCATATATTTT. Amino acid sequence: CASSLSGSIGNTIYF. Complete variable domain (other parts from reference TRBV7-2 and TRBJ1-3): GAGVSQSPSNKVTEKGKDVELRCDPISGHTALYWYRQSLGQGLEFLIYFQGNSAPDKSGLPSDRFSAERTGGSVSTLTIQRTQQEDSAVYLCASSLSGSIGNTIYFGEGSWLTVV.

This rearrangement joins TRBV28 to TRBJ2-1; a possible D gene is TRBD1 (7 bases). CDR1 is MDHEN, CDR2 SYDVKM, per germline. There are 13 residues in the CDR3. The V end lost 7 bases, the J end lost 5 bases, and 12 bases lay between the germline ends. Here the CDR3 reads CASMAGQNNEQFF. In DNA form, the CDR3 reads TGTGCCAGCATGGCGGGACAGAACAATGAGCAGTTCTTC.

This rearrangement joins TRBV7-9 to TRBJ1-1; 7 bases fit TRBD1. CDR3 length: 12 residues. V was pared by 5 bases and J by 7 bases, with 4 bases of the junction left unmatched. Germline V gene lookup returns CDR1 SEHNR and CDR2 FQNEAQ (reference sequence). CDR3 sequence reads: CASSVQGLEAFF. CDR3 sequence (DNA): TGTGCCAGCAGCGTACAGGGGCTTGAAGCTTTCTTT.

The chain uses TRBV7-3 and TRBJ2-1; the D gene is possibly TRBD2 (6 bases). The CDR3 runs to 16 residues. Germline CDR1 reads SGHTA; CDR2 reads FQGTGA. V was cut by 2 bases and J by 4 bases, with 15 bases left in between. CDR3 nucleotide sequence: TGTGCCAGCAGCTTATCTAGGGCGGGACCTTACAATGAGCAGTTCTTC. It yields the protein CASSLSRAGPYNEQFF.

CDR3 residues: CAWSGDRWGQETQYF. CDR3 in DNA: TGTGCCTGGAGTGGGGACAGGTGGGGCCAAGAGACCCAGTACTTC. The chain carries TRBV30 and TRBJ2-5, with 8 bases lining up with TRBD1. Germline V gives CDR1 GTSNPN, CDR2 SVGIG (reference sequence). The ends lost 1 base at V and 1 base at J; junction bases unmatched: 5. The CDR3 spans 15 residues.

The J gene is TRBJ2-3, the V gene TRBV2; the match to TRBD2 covers 13 bases. With V trimmed by 6 bases and J by 5 bases, 5 bases remained unmatched. This CDR3 spans 15 amino acids. Germline values: CDR1 SNHLY, CDR2 FYNNEI. This CDR3 is CASRGTSGTGDTQYF. In DNA, the CDR3 is TGTGCCAGCAGGGGGACTAGCGGGACGGGAGATACGCAGTATTTT.

V and J are TRBV2 and TRBJ2-1, with 14 bases aligning to TRBD2. Germline-derived CDR1 and CDR2 are SNHLY and FYNNEI. This CDR3 is built from 15 residues. The V segment lost 6 bases and the J segment 9 bases; nucleotides outside the gene matches: 7. The CDR3 DNA reads TGTGCCAGCAGAGAGGGACTAGCGGGAGTAGGTGAGCAGTTCTTC. Translating it yields CASREGLAGVGEQFF.

The chain employs TRBV11-2 and TRBJ2-7, with TRBD1 matching 11 bases. The CDR3 runs 16 residues. The V gene end was trimmed by 3 bases and the J gene end by 4 bases; junction bases not matched to a gene: 8. The V gene's germline CDR1 is SGHAT and CDR2 FQNNGV. In DNA form, the CDR3 reads TGTGCCAGCAGCTTTCGCCCGGGACAGGGGGGATACGAGCAGTACTTC. Amino acids: CASSFRPGQGGYEQYF.

The chain joins TRBV27 to TRBJ2-7; 7 positions match TRBD1. This CDR3 comprises 14 residues. V was clipped by 1 base and J by 2 bases; unmatched bases: 2. Germline CDR1 MNHEY, CDR2 SMNVEV (reference sequence). The DNA of the CDR3 is TGTGCCAGCAGTTTATACAGGGGCCCCTACGAGCAGTACTTC. Encoded protein: CASSLYRGPYEQYF.

The J gene is TRBJ1-1, the V gene TRBV10-2; 10 bases agree with TRBD1. Trimming at V came to 1 base and at J to 0 bases, leaving 5 bases not matched to a gene. Germline CDR1 is WSHSY and CDR2 is SAAADI. This CDR3 contains 17 residues. The chain's CDR3 is CASSEYGTGVMNTEAFF. CDR3 DNA: TGCGCCAGCAGTGAGTATGGGACAGGGGTCATGAACACTGAAGCTTTCTTT.

This rearrangement joins TRBV18 to TRBJ1-5, with TRBD1 identical over 8 bases. The CDR3 has 15 residues. V was clipped by 2 bases and J by 1 base; unmatched bases: 1. CDR1 is KGHSH, CDR2 LQKENI, per germline. DNA for the CDR3: TGTGCCAGCTCACCAGGGACAGGAAGCAATCAGCCCCAGCATTTT. The encoded protein is CASSPGTGSNQPQHF.

The chain carries TRBV27 and TRBJ1-2; 7 bases line up with TRBD1. From germline, CDR1 is MNHEY and CDR2 SMNVEV (reference sequence). V lost 7 bases, J lost 3 bases, and 11 bases stayed unmatched. This CDR3 is 15 amino acids long. CDR3 sequence: CASKGRLGGDYGYTF. As DNA, the CDR3 is TGTGCCAGCAAGGGGAGGCTAGGGGGCGACTATGGCTACACCTTC.

In DNA form, the CDR3 reads TGTGCCATCGCGGGAGGACTAGCGAGAAACACCGGGGAGCTGTTTTTT. Protein product: CAIAGGLARNTGELFF. This sequence joins TRBV10-3 and TRBJ2-2, with 9 bases fitting TRBD2. The CDR3 totals 16 residues. The V gene end was trimmed by 8 bases and the J gene end by 2 bases; junction bases not matched to a gene: 9. Germline V gene sequence: CDR1 ENHRY, CDR2 SYGVKD.

The chain links TRBV28 to TRBJ1-2; maybe TRBD1 (5 bases). The germline V gene has CDR1 MDHEN and CDR2 SYDVKM. The CDR3 runs 14 residues. V shed 3 bases and J shed 7 bases, with 15 bases lying between them. The CDR3 loop reads CASSLWGREGGYTF. DNA of the CDR3: TGTGCCAGCAGTTTGTGGGGCAGGGAAGGTGGCTACACCTTC.

The chain is built from TRBV10-2 and TRBJ1-2; D is unresolved. Germline loops: CDR1 WSHSY, CDR2 SAAADI. Trimming removed 0 bases from V and 8 bases from J, with 13 bases in between. The CDR3 consists of 14 residues. The CDR3 region is CASSESSGFRGYTF. The DNA for the CDR3 is TGCGCCAGCAGTGAGTCGTCGGGGTTCCGGGGCTACACCTTC.

The genes are TRBV20-1 and TRBJ1-2; 7 bases map to TRBD1. V trimming: 5 bases; J trimming: 8 bases; junction bases outside the gene matches: 5. The germline V gene has CDR1 DFQATT and CDR2 SNEGSKA (reference sequence). The CDR3 consists of 11 residues. The CDR3: CSALGTAGYTF. CDR3 bases: TGCAGTGCTCTCGGGACAGCCGGCTACACCTTC.